These 27 T cell receptor beta chains originate from one sample sequenced in a study of early T cells in non-severe SARS-CoV-2 infection. TCRdb re-called the 5' RACE reads through MiXCR, storing one row per CDR3 protein. The sample has around 46,000 distinct CDR3 sequences; roughly 5.4% are singletons. Sample: whole blood, taken at baseline. The receptors originated from an adult who was a healthcare worker with PCR-confirmed SARS-CoV-2 infection or an uninfected control (not recorded which).

This clonotype was observed many times. The gene calls are TRBV11-2 and TRBJ2-3, with 8 bases lining up with TRBD2. CDR1 is SGHAT and CDR2 is FQNNGV in the germline V gene. The J segment lost 2 bases and the V segment lost 4 bases, leaving 11 bases of the junction unmatched. There are 17 residues in the CDR3. In nucleotides, the CDR3 is TGTGCCAGCAGCTCCCCCGCGAGCGGGGGATACACAGATACGCAGTATTTT. Translating gives CASSSPASGGYTDTQYF.

This clonotype came up many times. V usage is TRBV20-1 and J usage is TRBJ2-7; D gene unclear. Trimming left V 6 bases short and J 5 bases short, with 17 bases between. Germline CDR1 is DFQATT and CDR2 is SNEGSKA (reference sequence). CDR3 length: 13 residues. This CDR3 is CSASGRASHEQYF. The DNA of the CDR3 is TGCAGTGCCTCTGGTAGGGCGTCCCACGAGCAGTACTTC.

At least ten counts were recorded for this clonotype. The chain is built from TRBV3-1 and TRBJ1-6, with no clear D. Germline CDR1 LGHDT, CDR2 YNNKEL (reference sequence). CDR3 length equals 14 residues. Deletions cut 6 bases from V and 9 bases from J, with 15 bases between. As DNA, the CDR3 is TGTGCCAGCAGACAACTAGGAGAGGGTTCACCCCTCCACTTT. This translates into CASRQLGEGSPLHF.

This clonotype was picked up a small number of times. The rearrangement links TRBV2 to TRBJ1-6; 11 nucleotides agree with TRBD1. Germline V gene lookup returns CDR1 SNHLY and CDR2 FYNNEI. V lost 7 bases to trimming and J lost 10 bases; unmatched junction nucleotides: 9. The CDR3 covers 15 residues. For the CDR3, the DNA is TGTGCCAGCATTCCGGACAGGGGGCGCACGTCACCCCTCCACTTT. Residues: CASIPDRGRTSPLHF.

This clonotype has ten or more counts. The V gene is TRBV11-1, the J gene TRBJ2-1, with D hard to call. The CDR3 consists of 14 residues. Germline CDR1 is SGHAT and CDR2 is FQDESV (reference sequence). Trimming left V 1 base short and J 7 bases short, with 11 bases between. The CDR3 sequence is CASSLGSSWNEQFF. As DNA, the CDR3 is TGTGCCAGCAGCTTAGGTAGCAGTTGGAATGAGCAGTTCTTC.

The table lists this clonotype with a few counts. V and J are TRBV11-2 and TRBJ2-2; TRBD1 agrees at 7 bases. This CDR3 has 15 residues. V gave up 4 bases and J gave up 4 bases; unmatched junction bases: 6. CDR1 is SGHAT, CDR2 FQNNGV, per germline. The CDR3, as DNA: TGTGCCAGCAGCTCGCAGGGGGTTATCACCGGGGAGCTGTTTTTT. Translation gives CASSSQGVITGELFF.

The chain joins TRBV18 to TRBJ2-5, with D unclear. The CDR3 length is 16 residues. Germline lookup yields CDR1 KGHSH and CDR2 LQKENI. The ends were cut back, 3 bases at V and 2 bases at J, with 16 bases in the middle. Here the CDR3 DNA reads TGTGCCAGCTCACCGCCCGATCGCCAGCCACAAGAGACCCAGTACTTC. This codes for CASSPPDRQPQETQYF. Together with reference TRBV18 and TRBJ2-5, the CDR3 gives the full variable domain: NAGVMQNPRHLVRRRGQEARLRCSPMKGHSHVYWYRQLPEEGLKFMVYLQKENIIDESGMPKERFSAEFPKEGPSILRIQQVVRGDSAAYFCASSPPDRQPQETQYFGPGTRLLVL.

This clonotype was seen many times. The J gene is TRBJ2-1, the V gene TRBV27; TRBD2 agrees at 10 bases. The CDR3 extends over 16 amino acids. After removal of 5 bases from V and 5 bases from J, the junction contained 9 bases not matched to a gene. Per germline, CDR1 MNHEY and CDR2 SMNVEV (reference sequence). The DNA of the CDR3 is TGTGCCAGCAGTGCCCCGGGGACTAGCGCTCACAATGAGCAGTTCTTC. It translates to CASSAPGTSAHNEQFF.

This clonotype was counted ten times or more. The genes are TRBV4-1 and TRBJ2-2; 8 positions match TRBD2. V trimming: 0 bases; J trimming: 5 bases; junction bases outside the gene matches: 14. CDR3 size: 19 residues. Germline V gene lookup returns CDR1 MGHRA and CDR2 YSYEKL. The DNA of the CDR3 is TGCGCCAGCAGCCAAGATCACCGGGAGAGGCGGGAGGAGACCGGGGAGCTGTTTTTT. Amino acid sequence: CASSQDHRERREETGELFF.

V usage is TRBV5-1 and J usage is TRBJ2-7; 8 nucleotides align to TRBD1. Germline V gene sequence: CDR1 SGHRS, CDR2 YFSETQ. CDR3 length: 14 amino acids. The junction had 2 bases not matched to a gene; V was cut back by 0 bases and J by 3 bases. In DNA, the CDR3 is TGCGCCAGCAGCTTGGGGGGACAGGACTACGAGCAGTACTTC. Amino acids: CASSLGGQDYEQYF.

The rearrangement links TRBV29-1 to TRBJ2-1, with 8 nucleotides matching TRBD2. The length of the CDR3 is 18 residues. The V gene end was trimmed by 7 bases and the J gene end by 7 bases; junction bases not matched to a gene: 24. Per the germline V gene, CDR1 is SQVTM and CDR2 is ANQGSEA. The CDR3 is CSAQRGRFFGRAMNEQFF. In DNA, the CDR3 is TGCAGCGCGCAAAGGGGCCGTTTTTTCGGGAGGGCCATGAATGAGCAGTTCTTC.

This clonotype was recorded once. Given a much more abundant clone one base away, this may be a read error. The chain combines TRBV5-1 with TRBJ2-7; TRBD1 aligns across 9 bases. CDR3 size: 15 residues. V dropped 2 bases and J dropped 4; count of bases not matched to a gene: 7. In germline, CDR1 is SGHRS, CDR2 YFSETQ. CDR3 sequence reads: CASSLRTGDIYEQYF. The CDR3 DNA follows: TGCGCCAGCAGCTTACGGACAGGGGACATTTACGAGCAGTACTTC.

V and J are TRBV19 and TRBJ2-5; D unclear. Trimming cost V 4 bases and J 2 bases, with 2 bases left between them. The CDR3 is 11 amino acids. Germline lookup yields CDR1 LNHDA and CDR2 SQIVND (reference sequence). CDR3 bases: TGTGCCAGTAGTAAACAAGAGACCCAGTACTTC. Translation: CASSKQETQYF.

In this sample, this clonotype turned up many times. The chain uses TRBV20-1 and TRBJ2-5, with D uncertain. This CDR3 comprises 13 residues. CDR1 DFQATT and CDR2 SNEGSKA come from the germline V gene (reference sequence). V shed 6 bases and J shed 5 bases, with 16 bases lying between them. CDR3 sequence: CSALDPPGETQYF. The DNA for the CDR3 is TGCAGTGCCTTGGACCCCCCGGGTGAGACCCAGTACTTC.

The rearrangement joins TRBV12-3 or TRBV12-4 to TRBJ2-4; D unresolved. V lost 6 bases, J lost 7 bases, and 13 bases lay in between. This CDR3 comprises 13 residues. The CDR3 reads CASSPSAPNIQYF. CDR3 sequence (DNA): TGTGCCAGCAGCCCCTCGGCCCCTAACATTCAGTACTTC.

This clonotype was picked up a small number of times. The chain uses TRBV25-1 and TRBJ2-5; D may be TRBD1 (6 bases). Germline V gene data show CDR1 as MGHDK and CDR2 as SYGVNS. The CDR3 has 13 amino acids. V gave up 6 bases and J gave up 3 bases, with 11 bases separating them. CDR3 DNA sequence: TGTGCCAGCAGCGATGGACAGAAAGAGACCCAGTACTTC. This translates into CASSDGQKETQYF.

V usage is TRBV4-1 and J usage is TRBJ1-1; no reliable D call. Germline assignment: CDR1 MGHRA and CDR2 YSYEKL. The germline V and J ends were trimmed by 0 bases and 7 bases, with 6 bases remaining between them. CDR3 length: 12 residues. The CDR3 DNA is TGCGCCAGCAGCCAAGATTACGGTGAAGCTTTCTTT. Translated, it gives CASSQDYGEAFF.

At least ten counts were recorded for this clonotype. The V gene is TRBV5-6, the J gene TRBJ1-2; TRBD1 agrees at 8 bases. The germline V gene encodes CDR1 SGHDT and CDR2 YYEEEE. After removal of 0 bases from V and 0 bases from J, the junction contained 1 base not matched to a gene. The CDR3 consists of 15 residues. The CDR3 loop is CASSLEDRANYGYTF. For the CDR3, the DNA is TGTGCCAGCAGCTTGGAGGACAGGGCTAACTATGGCTACACCTTC.

This clonotype turned up a few times. In DNA, the CDR3 is TGTGCCAGTAGTAGTAGCCCCAATCAGCCCCAGCATTTT. This sequence encodes CASSSSPNQPQHF. The genes are TRBV19 and TRBJ1-5; D not resolved. Germline-derived CDR1 and CDR2 are LNHDA and SQIVND (reference sequence). V was cut by 4 bases and J by 3 bases, with 7 bases left in between. This CDR3 is built from 13 residues.

The rearrangement joins TRBV4-1 to TRBJ1-2, with unresolved D. V gave up 5 bases and J gave up 2 bases, with 21 bases separating them. The germline V gene encodes CDR1 MGHRA and CDR2 YSYEKL. This CDR3 is built from 17 residues. The CDR3 loop is CASSSSQGQNSNYGYTF. CDR3 in DNA: TGCGCCAGCAGCTCCAGCCAAGGGCAGAACAGCAACTATGGCTACACCTTC.

This clonotype occurred many times. The rearrangement joins TRBV18 to TRBJ2-7; possibly TRBD1 for D (5 bases). The ends were cut back, 3 bases at V and 11 bases at J, with 14 bases in the middle. The germline V gene encodes CDR1 KGHSH and CDR2 LQKENI. This CDR3 spans 12 amino acids. The CDR3 DNA reads as TGTGCCAGCTCACCCACAGGCCATGAGGAGTACTTC. It translates to CASSPTGHEEYF. Supplemented by reference TRBV18 and TRBJ2-7, the full variable domain reads NAGVMQNPRHLVRRRGQEARLRCSPMKGHSHVYWYRQLPEEGLKFMVYLQKENIIDESGMPKERFSAEFPKEGPSILRIQQVVRGDSAAYFCASSPTGHEEYFGPGTRLTVT.

This clonotype appeared many times. V is TRBV30 and J is TRBJ1-5; 10 bases line up with TRBD1. J was trimmed by 5 bases and V by 7 bases; bases with no gene match: 5. The germline V gene has CDR1 GTSNPN and CDR2 SVGIG (reference sequence). The CDR3 sequence is 13 residues long. This chain's CDR3 is CAYGTGVDQPQHF. The CDR3 DNA reads TGTGCCTACGGGACAGGGGTTGATCAGCCCCAGCATTTT. Variable domain in full (rest from reference TRBV30 and TRBJ1-5): SQTIHQWPATLVQPVGSPLSLECTVEGTSNPNLYWYRQAAGRGLQLLFYSVGIGQISSEVPQNLSASRPQDRQFILSSKKLLLSDSGFYLCAYGTGVDQPQHFGDGTRLSIL.

This clonotype has only a few counts. The chain links TRBV12-3 or TRBV12-4 to TRBJ2-1, with 11 bases identical to TRBD2. The V gene end was trimmed by 7 bases and the J gene end by 5 bases; junction bases not matched to a gene: 4. The length of the CDR3 is 14 residues. CDR3 residues: CASTGTSGHNEQFF. For the CDR3, the DNA is TGTGCCAGCACCGGGACTAGCGGACACAATGAGCAGTTCTTC.

In this sample, this clonotype turned up many times. V and J are TRBV28 and TRBJ2-3; D might be TRBD1 or TRBD2, each matching 5 bases. Trimming shortened V by 4 bases and J by 2 bases, and 10 bases separated the two germline ends. The CDR3 sequence is 14 residues long. CDR1 and CDR2 from the germline V gene are MDHEN and SYDVKM. CDR3 loop: CASSSGPLTDTQYF. DNA of the CDR3: TGTGCCAGCAGTTCGGGACCACTCACAGATACGCAGTATTTT.

This clonotype has at least ten counts. CDR3 amino acids: CASRPLPSSYNEQFF. DNA of the CDR3: TGTGCCAGCAGACCCCTCCCGAGCTCCTACAATGAGCAGTTCTTC. J is TRBJ2-1 and V is TRBV6-4, with unresolved D. This CDR3 is built from 15 residues. Looked up from germline, CDR1 is MRHNA and CDR2 is SNTAGT. Trimming stripped 6 bases from V and 0 bases from J, with 12 bases between.

This clonotype appeared many times. The chain combines TRBV4-1 with TRBJ2-1; D unclear. V shed 1 base and J shed 0 bases, with 10 bases lying between them. Germline V gene lookup returns CDR1 MGHRA and CDR2 YSYEKL. The CDR3 is 16 amino acids. CDR3 amino acids: CASSQAYIISYNEQFF. The CDR3 DNA reads TGCGCCAGCAGCCAAGCCTACATTATCTCCTACAATGAGCAGTTCTTC.

In its sample, this clonotype was seen a few times. The chain combines TRBV4-1 with TRBJ2-6; 9 bases are shared with TRBD2. The CDR3 runs to 16 residues. V lost 2 bases and J lost 2; bases outside the gene matches: 1. The V gene's germline CDR1 is MGHRA and CDR2 YSYEKL. The DNA for the CDR3 is TGCGCCAGCAGCCAACCTAGCGGGACTGGGGCCAACGTCCTGACTTTC. This gives the protein CASSQPSGTGANVLTF.